This TCR beta chain was obtained from a study of T cells in Graves' hyperthyroidism and ophthalmopathy. Exclusion of patients followed from uncontrolled infection, other autoimmune disease, pregnancy or lactation. The diagnoses drew upon clinical symptoms, serum thyroxine and TRAb, thyroid ultrasound and orbital computed tomography. TCR beta CDR3 sequences were amplified from RNA transcripts. TCR CDR3 regions were first amplified by RT-PCR with HTBI primers. Via MiXCR, TCRdb re-called the multiplex PCR reads, giving one row per CDR3 protein. The data contain more than 550,000 distinct CDR3 sequences, 45% of them singletons. Study conclusions and caveats: Blood also showed most of the thyroid clonotypes that were expanded above 0.001. Ophthalmopathy, which appeared later, was predicted by the model a median 6.5 months before onset.

CDR3 length: 14 residues. Per the germline V gene, CDR1 is SNHLY and CDR2 is FYNNEI. The V segment lost 6 bases and the J segment 5 bases; nucleotides outside the gene matches: 9. This clonotype was recorded at least ten times. Its specificity is unknown. Sequenced: peripheral blood or thyroid tissue (not recorded which). This rearrangement joins TRBV2 to TRBJ1-2; 7 nucleotides match TRBD1. The receptor was derived from an adult man with Graves' disease, either hyperthyroidism or ophthalmopathy (not recorded which). The CDR3 is CASRAVRDSYGYTF. The CDR3 DNA sequence: TGTGCCAGCAGGGCAGTCCGGGACAGTTATGGCTACACCTTC.